The 16 T cell receptor beta chains listed next were all sequenced from one sample in a study of cytomegalovirus exposure and HLA in healthy donors. The PCR employed 60 Vbeta primers together with 13 Jbeta primers. Data came from immunoSEQ multiplex PCR; TCRdb stores just in-frame clones and leaves some out. The sample table sets out 100,000 to 150,000 clones. The sequencing input was PBMCs. The receptors stem from a woman between 35 and 50 years old in good health and CMV-seropositive.

V gene TRBV7-6 combines with J gene TRBJ1-1; 7 nucleotides agree with TRBD1. The germline gives CDR1 SGHVS, CDR2 FNYEAQ. This CDR3 has 13 amino acids. V lost 5 bases to trimming and J lost 10 bases; unmatched junction nucleotides: 10. As DNA, the CDR3 is TGTGCCAGCAGCCAGAACAGGGGAGGAGTAGCTTTCTTT. Protein sequence: CASSQNRGGVAFF.

The CDR3 DNA reads as TGTGCCAGCAGCTCTACTTCTCAGGCTAACTATGGCTACACCTTC. This encodes CASSSTSQANYGYTF. The rearrangement joins TRBV5-6 to TRBJ1-2; D is ambiguous. In germline, CDR1 is SGHDT, CDR2 YYEEEE. The V and J ends lost 3 bases and 0 bases respectively, with 12 bases between them. The CDR3 consists of 15 residues.

The CDR3 bases are TGTGCCAGCTCACCATTCGGAGACGTCCTCAGAGGAAACACCATATATTTT. As protein: CASSPFGDVLRGNTIYF. The V and J genes are TRBV18 and TRBJ1-3; the D is unclear. The CDR3 is 17 amino acids. The germline V gene encodes CDR1 KGHSH and CDR2 LQKENI. The V gene lost 2 bases and the J gene lost 4 bases, with 18 bases spanning the gap.

This rearrangement joins TRBV29-1 to TRBJ2-1, with D possibly TRBD1 on 6 matching bases. Germline CDR1 reads SQVTM; CDR2 reads ANQGSEA. This CDR3 spans 13 amino acids. Written as DNA, the CDR3 is TGCAGGGTTCAGGGGAGCTCCTACAATGAGCAGTTCTTC. This codes for CRVQGSSYNEQFF.

This chain links TRBV7-2 with TRBJ2-7; 10 positions agree with TRBD1. With V trimmed by 5 bases and J by 2 bases, 6 bases remained unmatched. The CDR3 contains 15 residues. The germline V gene has CDR1 SGHTA and CDR2 FQGNSA. The CDR3 here is CASSPDRGRTYEQYF. In DNA form, the CDR3 reads TGTGCCAGCAGCCCCGACAGGGGGCGAACCTACGAGCAGTACTTC.

The chain is built from TRBV6-1 and TRBJ1-2; 9 nucleotides agree with TRBD1. The CDR3 covers 14 residues. V shed 1 base and J 3 bases; nucleotides not matched to a gene: 0. From germline, CDR1 is MNHNS and CDR2 SASEGT. The CDR3 sequence is CASSEGTGDYGYTF. The CDR3 DNA sequence: TGTGCCAGCAGTGAAGGGACAGGGGACTATGGCTACACCTTC.

The J gene is TRBJ2-5, the V gene TRBV28; TRBD1 matches 9 bases. J gave up 2 bases and V 6 bases, and 4 bases lay outside the gene matches. The CDR3 has 14 amino acids. In germline, CDR1 is MDHEN, CDR2 SYDVKM. This CDR3 reads CASSPTGGQETQYF. CDR3 in DNA: TGTGCCAGCAGCCCGACAGGGGGTCAAGAGACCCAGTACTTC.

J is TRBJ2-1 and V is TRBV27; weak D call: TRBD1 (6 bases). The V and J ends lost 2 bases and 2 bases respectively, with 7 bases between them. Germline V gives CDR1 MNHEY, CDR2 SMNVEV (reference sequence). The CDR3 covers 14 residues. The CDR3 bases are TGTGCCAGCAGTTTACCAGGGGCCTACAATGAGCAGTTCTTC. Its translation: CASSLPGAYNEQFF.

CDR3 in DNA: TGCGCCAGCAGCCCGCGGGAGGGCCTGAACGAGCAGTACTTC. Its translation is CASSPREGLNEQYF. The chain carries TRBV4-1 and TRBJ2-7; 9 bases are shared with TRBD2. CDR3 length: 14 amino acids. CDR1 and CDR2 (germline): MGHRA, YSYEKL. J lost 5 bases, V lost 4 bases, and 6 bases had no gene match.

This chain connects TRBV12-5 to TRBJ2-1; a weak D match, TRBD2 (6 bases). The CDR3 has 13 amino acids. The V and J ends lost 2 bases and 7 bases respectively, with 9 bases between them. The germline gives CDR1 LGHNT, CDR2 FRNRAP. CDR3 in amino acids: CASGLREFNEQFF. The CDR3 region has the DNA TGTGCTAGTGGTTTGCGGGAGTTTAATGAGCAGTTCTTC.

The V gene is TRBV29-1, the J gene TRBJ2-5, with D possibly matching TRBD2 (5 bases). Germline CDR1 SQVTM, CDR2 ANQGSEA. The CDR3 length is 12 residues. Trimming cost V 8 bases and J 4 bases, with 14 bases left between them. The CDR3 nucleotides read TGCAGCACCGGACGGGGAAGAGAGACCCAGTACTTC. Translated: CSTGRGRETQYF. Complete variable domain (other parts from reference TRBV29-1 and TRBJ2-5): SAVISQKPSRDICQRGTSLTIQCQVDSQVTMMFWYRQQPGQSLTLIATANQGSEATYESGFVIDKFPISRPNLTFSTLTVSNMSPEDSSIYLCSTGRGRETQYFGPGTRLLVL.

The genes are TRBV5-1 and TRBJ1-5; TRBD1 might be the D (5 bases). This CDR3 has 15 residues. Deletions cut 4 bases from V and 4 bases from J, with 15 bases between. The germline V gene encodes CDR1 SGHRS and CDR2 YFSETQ. CDR3: CASSAVGGGNQPQHF. Written as DNA, the CDR3 is TGCGCCAGCAGCGCGGTGGGGGGTGGGAATCAGCCCCAGCATTTT.

J is TRBJ2-7 and V is TRBV27, with TRBD2 matching over 10 bases. From germline, CDR1 is MNHEY and CDR2 SMNVEV (reference sequence). The trim removed 5 bases at V and 3 bases at J, leaving 7 bases unmatched. This CDR3 comprises 15 residues. In nucleotides, the CDR3 is TGTGCCAGCAGTACGGGACTAGCGCTTAGCTACGAGCAGTACTTC. Encoded protein: CASSTGLALSYEQYF.

The V and J genes are TRBV19 and TRBJ2-1, with TRBD1 matching over 7 bases. The CDR3 is made up of 15 amino acids. The germline CDR1 and CDR2 sequences are LNHDA and SQIVND (reference sequence). J gave up 4 bases and V 6 bases, and 9 bases lay outside the gene matches. The CDR3 sequence is CASRSGTVDYNEQFF. The CDR3, as DNA: TGTGCCAGTAGATCCGGGACAGTTGATTACAATGAGCAGTTCTTC.

The CDR3: CSPFGRGTQYF. In DNA form, the CDR3 reads TGCAGTCCCTTCGGGCGGGGGACCCAGTACTTC. V gene TRBV20-1 combines with J gene TRBJ2-5; D might be TRBD2 (6 bases). The ends were cut back, 8 bases at V and 7 bases at J, with 14 bases in the middle. The germline V gene encodes CDR1 DFQATT and CDR2 SNEGSKA (reference sequence). This CDR3 is 11 amino acids long.

The rearrangement links TRBV15 to TRBJ2-7, with 10 bases fitting TRBD2. J was trimmed by 6 bases and V by 4 bases; bases with no gene match: 12. The germline V gene encodes CDR1 LNHNV and CDR2 YYDKDF (reference sequence). This CDR3 comprises 16 residues. CDR3 nucleotides: TGTGCCACCAGCACAACCACAACTAGCGGGAACGGCGAGCAGTACTTC. It specifies CATSTTTTSGNGEQYF.